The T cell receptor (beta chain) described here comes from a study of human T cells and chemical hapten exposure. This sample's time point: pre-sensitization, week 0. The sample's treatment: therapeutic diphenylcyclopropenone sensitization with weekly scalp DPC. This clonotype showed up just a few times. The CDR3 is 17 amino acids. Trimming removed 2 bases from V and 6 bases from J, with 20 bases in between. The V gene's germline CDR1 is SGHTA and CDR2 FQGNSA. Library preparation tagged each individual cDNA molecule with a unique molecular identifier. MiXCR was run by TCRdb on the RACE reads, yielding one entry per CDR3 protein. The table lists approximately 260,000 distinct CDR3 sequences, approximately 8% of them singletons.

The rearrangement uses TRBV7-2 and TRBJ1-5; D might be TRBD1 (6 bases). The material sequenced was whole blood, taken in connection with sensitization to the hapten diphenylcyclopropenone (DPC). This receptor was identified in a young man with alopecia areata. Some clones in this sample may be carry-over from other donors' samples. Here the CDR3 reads CASSLNYVGQSVQPQHF. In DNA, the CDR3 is TGTGCCAGCAGCTTAAATTACGTGGGACAATCTGTTCAGCCCCAGCATTTT.